These 19 T cell receptor beta chains came from one sample sequenced in a study of long-term antiretroviral therapy in people with HIV. Researchers report immunoSEQ v3.0 was run at survey level. TCRdb's table, derived via immunoSEQ multiplex PCR, lists solely in-frame clones and lacks some. The sample includes around 26,000 clones, 84% of them seen just once. This specimen was unsorted PBMCs, taken 3 years after starting antiretroviral therapy. These receptors were obtained from a middle-aged man with HIV.

This clone was seen once. V is TRBV5-4 and J is TRBJ1-2, with D uncertain. The germline CDR1 and CDR2 sequences are SGHNT and YYREEE (reference sequence). Trimming took 0 bases from V and 8 from J, leaving 5 bases between them. This CDR3 contains 11 residues. DNA for the CDR3: TGTGCCAGCAGCTTGGATGGGGGCTACACCTTC. Translation gives CASSLDGGYTF.

The rearrangement joins TRBV5-1 to TRBJ2-7; perhaps TRBD2 as D (5 bases). CDR1 is SGHRS, CDR2 YFSETQ, per germline. The CDR3 runs 15 residues. V lost 0 bases, J lost 1 base, and 11 bases lay in between. CDR3 region: CASSLAGSQSYEQYF. As DNA, the CDR3 is TGCGCCAGCAGCTTGGCGGGGTCCCAGTCCTACGAGCAGTACTTC.

The chain is built from TRBV10-2 and TRBJ2-5, with 8 nucleotides matching TRBD2. CDR1 and CDR2 (germline): WSHSY, SAAADI. This CDR3 has 14 amino acids. The trim removed 7 bases at V and 2 bases at J, leaving 6 bases unmatched. The CDR3, as DNA: TGCGCCAGCATGGCGGGGGGCAAACAAGAGACCCAGTACTTC. It encodes CASMAGGKQETQYF.

The CDR3 bases are TGCGCCAGCAGTGAGAGGGGACTAGCGTATGGATTCTCCTACGAGCAGTACTTC. Residues: CASSERGLAYGFSYEQYF. The rearrangement joins TRBV10-1 to TRBJ2-7; TRBD2 aligns across 10 bases. Per the germline V gene, CDR1 is WNHNN and CDR2 is SYGVQD (reference sequence). J was trimmed by 0 bases and V by 2 bases; bases with no gene match: 10. CDR3 size: 18 residues.

The CDR3 DNA sequence: TGTGCCATCAGTGAGTCTGACGAACTCAATCAGCCCCAGCATTTT. Protein product: CAISESDELNQPQHF. This chain links TRBV10-3 with TRBJ1-5; D not certain. Trimming took off 0 bases at V and 3 bases at J, with 9 bases between the two ends. The CDR3 extends over 15 amino acids. The germline gives CDR1 ENHRY, CDR2 SYGVKD.

The V gene is TRBV19, the J gene TRBJ1-3; D is possibly TRBD1 (5 bases). This CDR3 region has 14 residues. Trimming removed 8 bases from V and 1 base from J, with 12 bases in between. CDR1 and CDR2 from the germline V gene are LNHDA and SQIVND (reference sequence). The CDR3: CASGTRGSGNTIYF. Here the CDR3 DNA reads TGTGCCAGTGGGACGCGAGGGTCTGGAAACACCATATATTTT.

This chain links TRBV15 with TRBJ1-1; D possibly corresponds to TRBD1 (5 bases). Germline V lookup: CDR1 LNHNV, CDR2 YYDKDF (reference sequence). The length of the CDR3 is 19 residues. V lost 0 bases, J lost 1 base, and 21 bases lay in between. For the CDR3, the DNA is TGTGCCACCAGCAGAGACCCCCGTGTGTGGAGGGGAAGGAACACTGAAGCTTTCTTT. Encoded protein: CATSRDPRVWRGRNTEAFF.

CDR3 region: CASSLARQGWSTDTQYF. CDR3 sequence (DNA): TGTGCCAGCAGCTTGGCCCGACAGGGTTGGAGCACAGATACGCAGTATTTT. The chain uses TRBV5-4 and TRBJ2-3, with TRBD1 matching over 7 bases. The germline V gene encodes CDR1 SGHNT and CDR2 YYREEE (reference sequence). V gave up 0 bases and J gave up 0 bases; unmatched junction bases: 7. There are 17 residues in the CDR3.

The chain has TRBV7-9 and TRBJ2-2; D perhaps matches TRBD1 (7 bases). Deletions cut 2 bases from V and 6 bases from J, with 13 bases between. CDR1 and CDR2 from the germline V gene are SEHNR and FQNEAQ (reference sequence). This CDR3 is built from 15 residues. The CDR3 loop is CASSLSGGGAGELFF. CDR3 in DNA: TGTGCCAGCAGCTTATCAGGAGGGGGCGCCGGGGAGCTGTTTTTT.

This chain's CDR3 is CASSALTGTGVQPQHF. For the CDR3, the DNA is TGTGCCAGTAGTGCTCTCACCGGGACAGGGGTCCAGCCCCAGCATTTT. The V and J genes are TRBV19 and TRBJ1-5; 10 bases are a match to TRBD1. V lost 5 bases and J lost 7; bases outside the gene matches: 11. The V gene's germline CDR1 is LNHDA and CDR2 SQIVND (reference sequence). This CDR3 comprises 16 residues.

The chain is built from TRBV7-2 and TRBJ2-7, with D unclear. The CDR3 totals 15 residues. V dropped 6 bases and J dropped 0 bases, with 15 bases sitting between them. CDR1 is SGHTA and CDR2 is FQGNSA in the germline V gene. The CDR3 bases are TGTGCCAGCAGTTTTGCTGGGGTCAGCTCCTACGAGCAGTACTTC. Its protein is CASSFAGVSSYEQYF.

V and J are TRBV6-5 and TRBJ2-5; D unclear. Trimming left V 2 bases short and J 4 bases short, with 5 bases between. Looked up from germline, CDR1 is MNHEY and CDR2 is SVGAGI. The CDR3 consists of 12 residues. DNA of the CDR3: TGTGCCAGCAGTTACCCTGGAGAGACCCAGTACTTC. Translation: CASSYPGETQYF.

The chain carries TRBV7-2 and TRBJ1-4; D is perhaps TRBD1 (5 bases). V gave up 5 bases and J gave up 1 base, with 11 bases separating them. Germline-derived CDR1 and CDR2 are SGHTA and FQGNSA. This CDR3 has 15 residues. Here the CDR3 reads CASSPVGGTNEKLFF. The CDR3 DNA follows: TGTGCCAGCAGCCCCGTCGGGGGAACTAATGAAAAACTGTTTTTT.

This chain connects TRBV14 to TRBJ2-7; a weak D match, TRBD1 (6 bases). From germline, CDR1 is SGHDN and CDR2 FVKESK. The V gene lost 4 bases and the J gene lost 6 bases, with 16 bases spanning the gap. The CDR3 extends over 14 amino acids. This chain's CDR3 is CASSPYRAGVEQYF. CDR3 in DNA: TGTGCCAGCAGCCCTTATCGGGCAGGGGTCGAGCAGTACTTC.

This chain uses TRBV18 with TRBJ1-1; weak D call: TRBD1 (6 bases). Germline assignment: CDR1 KGHSH and CDR2 LQKENI. CDR3 length equals 13 residues. Trimming took 5 bases from V and 2 from J, leaving 9 bases between them. For the CDR3, the DNA is TGTGCCAGCTCATGGACAGCCAACACTGAAGCTTTCTTT. It encodes CASSWTANTEAFF. The full variable domain, with the rest looked up from reference TRBV18 and TRBJ1-1, is NAGVMQNPRHLVRRRGQEARLRCSPMKGHSHVYWYRQLPEEGLKFMVYLQKENIIDESGMPKERFSAEFPKEGPSILRIQQVVRGDSAAYFCASSWTANTEAFFGQGTRLTVV.

The V gene is TRBV4-1, the J gene TRBJ2-5; D gene ambiguous. Looked up from germline, CDR1 is MGHRA and CDR2 is YSYEKL. The CDR3 is 13 amino acids. V lost 1 base to trimming and J lost 9 bases, with 12 bases between them. DNA of the CDR3: TGCGCCAGCAGCCAAGGCACCGTGGGGTCCCAGTACTTC. It encodes CASSQGTVGSQYF.

This clone was picked up one time. The chain carries TRBV19 and TRBJ1-1, with 11 bases lining up with TRBD1. Germline V lookup: CDR1 LNHDA, CDR2 SQIVND (reference sequence). The CDR3 has 15 amino acids. J gave up 5 bases and V 8 bases, and 10 bases lay outside the gene matches. The CDR3 bases are TGTGCCAGTGCGCCGGGACAGGGGGTAAGGACTGAAGCTTTCTTT. Its translation is CASAPGQGVRTEAFF. The whole variable domain, remainder taken from reference TRBV19 and TRBJ1-1, is DGGITQSPKYLFRKEGQNVTLSCEQNLNHDAMYWYRQDPGQGLRLIYYSQIVNDFQKGDIAEGYSVSREKKESFPLTVTSAQKNPTAFYLCASAPGQGVRTEAFFGQGTRLTVV.

The chain joins TRBV5-1 to TRBJ2-1, with a tentative D call TRBD2 (6 bases). The germline V gene has CDR1 SGHRS and CDR2 YFSETQ. There are 15 residues in the CDR3. V was trimmed by 5 bases and J by 2 bases, leaving 14 bases between them. The CDR3 nucleotides read TGCGCCAGCAGACCTACTAGCCGACCCTACAATGAGCAGTTCTTC. Its translation is CASRPTSRPYNEQFF. Drawing the rest from reference TRBV5-1 and TRBJ2-1, the complete variable domain is KAGVTQTPRYLIKTRGQQVTLSCSPISGHRSVSWYQQTPGQGLQFLFEYFSETQRNKGNFPGRFSGRQFSNSRSEMNVSTLELGDSALYLCASRPTSRPYNEQFFGPGTRLTVL.

This clone was picked up a small number of times. The chain is built from TRBV11-2 and TRBJ1-3, with 9 bases matching TRBD1. Germline lookup yields CDR1 SGHAT and CDR2 FQNNGV. V dropped 5 bases and J dropped 0; count of bases not matched to a gene: 5. The CDR3 sequence is 16 residues long. CDR3 protein: CASSTWDRASGNTIYF. CDR3 nucleotides: TGTGCCAGCAGCACGTGGGACAGGGCCTCTGGAAACACCATATATTTT.